One and the same sample provided the 15 T cell receptor beta chains below, sequenced in a study of OX40 agonist ivuxolimab in advanced cancers. Only in-frame clones appear in the TCRdb table, and some are missing; sequencing was by immunoSEQ multiplex PCR. This sample has about 83,000 clones, with nearly 90% found just once. Sample: CD4+ or CD8+ T cells sorted from blood, taken in a trial of the OX40 agonist ivuxolimab. The receptor source for this set is an adult with an advanced solid tumor such as melanoma, head and neck, liver or kidney cancer.

V and J are TRBV7-2 and TRBJ2-5; 10 nucleotides line up with TRBD1. V lost 6 bases, J lost 5 bases, and 6 bases stayed unmatched. CDR1 and CDR2 (germline): SGHTA, FQGNSA. This CDR3 is built from 14 residues. CDR3 region: CASRPTGGAETQYF. The CDR3 DNA follows: TGTGCCAGCAGACCGACAGGGGGCGCGGAGACCCAGTACTTC.

In DNA, the CDR3 is TGTGCCAGTAAAAACAGCTATTACACTGAAGCTTTCTTT. It yields the protein CASKNSYYTEAFF. The V and J genes are TRBV19 and TRBJ1-1; D gene unclear. V dropped 7 bases and J dropped 3 bases, with 12 bases sitting between them. The germline V gene has CDR1 LNHDA and CDR2 SQIVND (reference sequence). This CDR3 contains 13 residues.

The chain uses TRBV9 and TRBJ1-4; perhaps TRBD1 as D (5 bases). CDR3 length equals 15 residues. Germline lookup yields CDR1 SGDLS and CDR2 YYNGEE. V dropped 0 bases and J dropped 2 bases, with 8 bases sitting between them. As DNA, the CDR3 is TGTGCCAGCAGCGTAGGGGCAGGGACTAATGAAAAACTGTTTTTT. As protein: CASSVGAGTNEKLFF.

The chain combines TRBV28 with TRBJ2-5, with 12 nucleotides matching TRBD2. V lost 5 bases, J lost 2 bases, and 3 bases stayed unmatched. The CDR3 is made up of 15 amino acids. CDR1 and CDR2 (germline): MDHEN, SYDVKM. This CDR3 is CASSLTSGGQETQYF. The DNA for the CDR3 is TGTGCCAGCAGTCTGACTAGCGGGGGACAAGAGACCCAGTACTTC.

The gene calls are TRBV10-2 and TRBJ2-3, with 8 nucleotides matching TRBD2. This CDR3 spans 15 amino acids. The V and J ends lost 4 bases and 4 bases, in that order; junction bases with no gene match: 7. Germline V gene sequence: CDR1 WSHSY, CDR2 SAAADI. The CDR3 region is CASSVQREPADTQYF. The DNA of the CDR3 is TGCGCCAGCAGTGTCCAGCGGGAGCCAGCAGATACGCAGTATTTT.

The V call is TRBV20-1, the J call TRBJ2-7, with D unresolved. CDR3 size: 11 residues. The germline V gene has CDR1 DFQATT and CDR2 SNEGSKA (reference sequence). Trimming pared 3 bases from V and 7 bases from J, leaving 10 bases between. This CDR3 is CSASAPEEQYF. Here the CDR3 DNA reads TGCAGTGCTAGTGCCCCAGAGGAGCAGTACTTC.

The J gene is TRBJ2-5, the V gene TRBV10-1; no firm D call. The DNA end lines up better with TRBJ2-7; the J call may be wrong. Germline assignment: CDR1 WNHNN and CDR2 SYGVQD (reference sequence). The length of the CDR3 is 13 residues. CDR3 sequence: CASSERTAYEQYF. The CDR3 DNA reads TGCGCCAGCAGTGAGCGTACAGCCTACGAGCAGTACTTC.

This chain links TRBV10-2 with TRBJ1-1; no clear D gene. Per the germline V gene, CDR1 is WSHSY and CDR2 is SAAADI. The CDR3 is 13 residues long. V lost 8 bases, J lost 7 bases, and 17 bases lay in between. The CDR3 DNA is TGCGCCAGCTCGGACGCGACCCCGATTGAAGCTTTCTTT. Amino acids: CASSDATPIEAFF.

The genes are TRBV28 and TRBJ1-1, with D possibly TRBD1 on 5 matching bases. Germline V gene sequence: CDR1 MDHEN, CDR2 SYDVKM. This CDR3 comprises 15 residues. V was shortened by 6 bases and J by 1 base, with 15 bases between the two germline ends. The CDR3 region is CASRAAGRPNTEAFF. The CDR3 DNA sequence: TGTGCCAGCAGAGCGGCAGGGAGGCCGAACACTGAAGCTTTCTTT.

The chain employs TRBV11-2 and TRBJ2-3; D is uncertain. The CDR3 is 11 residues long. The V gene's germline CDR1 is SGHAT and CDR2 FQNNGV. V shed 5 bases and J shed 3 bases, with 3 bases lying between them. The CDR3 region is CASSITDTQYF. DNA of the CDR3: TGTGCCAGCAGCATAACAGATACGCAGTATTTT.

The chain recombines TRBV18 with TRBJ2-3; a weak D match, TRBD1 (6 bases). The CDR3 consists of 16 residues. Germline CDR1 reads KGHSH; CDR2 reads LQKENI. V gave up 3 bases and J gave up 4 bases, with 17 bases separating them. The CDR3 protein is CASSPRQAAGADTQYF. CDR3 bases: TGTGCCAGCTCACCTAGACAGGCGGCTGGTGCAGATACGCAGTATTTT.

This sequence joins TRBV6-5 and TRBJ2-5; D may match TRBD1 or TRBD2 (6 bases each). Deletions cut 5 bases from V and 2 bases from J, with 15 bases between. Germline CDR1 reads MNHEY; CDR2 reads SVGAGI. This CDR3 comprises 15 residues. The CDR3 loop is CASSRRVGGQETQYF. The CDR3 DNA reads as TGTGCCAGCAGTCGCCGGGTAGGGGGGCAAGAGACCCAGTACTTC.

The chain recombines TRBV6-4 with TRBJ2-3, with unresolved D. Deletions cut 2 bases from V and 2 bases from J, with 5 bases between. The CDR3 is made up of 13 amino acids. CDR1 MRHNA and CDR2 SNTAGT come from the germline V gene. The CDR3 nucleotides read TGTGCCAGCAGTGACGGCTTCACAGATACGCAGTATTTT. Protein product: CASSDGFTDTQYF.

This rearrangement joins TRBV28 to TRBJ1-2; TRBD1 is a possible D gene (5 bases). The germline V gene has CDR1 MDHEN and CDR2 SYDVKM. The CDR3 extends over 14 amino acids. V was pared by 6 bases and J by 5 bases, with 16 bases between. The CDR3, as DNA: TGTGCCAGCAGAGATTTACAGGCCAGATATGGCTACACCTTC. Translation: CASRDLQARYGYTF.

This clone was recorded only once. The chain carries TRBV11-2 and TRBJ2-3; D is uncertain. This CDR3 is built from 13 residues. Between the trimmed V and J ends, which lost 2 bases and 6 bases, there was a span of 9 bases. The V gene's germline CDR1 is SGHAT and CDR2 FQNNGV. The CDR3 loop reads CASSLISRDTQYF. The CDR3 region has the DNA TGTGCCAGCAGCTTAATCTCTAGGGATACGCAGTATTTT.